A selection of T cell receptor beta chains follows, all from one sample in a study of cytomegalovirus exposure and HLA in healthy donors. Measured with immunoSEQ multiplex PCR; TCRdb has only the in-frame clones, and not every one. The sample has fewer than 200,000 clones, 80% to 85% seen once. Sequencing used PBMCs. The receptors derive from a man aged 45 to 65 in good health and CMV-seronegative. Both conserved end residues are part of each CDR3. The order of the fields is D gene, J gene, V gene, clone size, CDR3 DNA, CDR3 protein. The D gene is left open where the match is weak. The size entry is marked missing in some rows and otherwise reads once, few, many or a size class.

D: TRBD1; J: TRBJ2-2; V: TRBV7-2; size: NA; DNA: TGTGCCAGCAGCTTAGGGACAGGGATACCCGGGGAGCTGTTTTTT; CDR3: CASSLGTGIPGELFF
D: NA; J: TRBJ1-4; V: TRBV15; size: NA; DNA: TGTGCCACCAGCGCCAGGCAGGGGCGGGTTGGGGAAAAACTGTTTTTT; CDR3: CATSARQGRVGEKLFF
D: NA; J: TRBJ2-7; V: TRBV27; size: few; DNA: TGTGCCTCCCATTACGAGCAGTACTTC; CDR3: CASHYEQYF
D: NA; J: TRBJ2-7; V: TRBV28; size: NA; DNA: TGTGCCAGCATGGCGGTTTTCAACGAGCAGTACTTC; CDR3: CASMAVFNEQYF
D: TRBD1; J: TRBJ1-5; V: TRBV6-5; size: NA; DNA: TGTGCCAGCAGACCAGACAGGGGGCTAAATCAGCCCCAGCATTTT; CDR3: CASRPDRGLNQPQHF
D: NA; J: TRBJ1-5; V: TRBV5-6; size: NA; DNA: TGTGCCAGCAGCCGGCGGGGGGCCAGTCAGCCCCAGCATTTT; CDR3: CASSRRGASQPQHF
D: TRBD2; J: TRBJ2-1; V: TRBV18; size: NA; DNA: TGTGCCAGCTCACCAGTAGCGGGGGGAAACAATGAGCAGTTCTTC; CDR3: CASSPVAGGNNEQFF
D: TRBD1; J: TRBJ1-4; V: TRBV2; size: NA; DNA: TGTGCCAGCAGGGCCAGGACAGGCCGTAATGAAAAACTGTTTTTT; CDR3: CASRARTGRNEKLFF
D: TRBD2; J: TRBJ2-1; V: TRBV29-1; size: NA; DNA: TGCAGCGTTGAAGATCGGACCGGGACTAGCGGGATCGATGAGCAGTTCTTC; CDR3: CSVEDRTGTSGIDEQFF
D: NA; J: TRBJ1-5; V: TRBV6-6; size: few; DNA: TGTGCCAGCAGTTACTCGTCAAGCAATCAGCCCCAGCATTTT; CDR3: CASSYSSSNQPQHF
D: TRBD2; J: TRBJ2-5; V: TRBV7-9; size: NA; DNA: TGTGCCAGCAGCTCGAGACTAGCGGGTGAAGAGACCCAGTACTTC; CDR3: CASSSRLAGEETQYF
D: NA; J: TRBJ2-2; V: TRBV18; size: NA; DNA: TGTGCCAGCTCACCATTAGGGGCCTCGGCCGTCGCCGGGGAGCTGTTTTTT; CDR3: CASSPLGASAVAGELFF
D: NA; J: TRBJ2-1; V: TRBV21-1; size: NA; DNA: TGTGCCAGCAGCACCCGCGGGGGCGACGGAGGAGACTCCTACAATGAGCAGTTCTTC; CDR3: CASSTRGGDGGDSYNEQFF
D: TRBD2; J: TRBJ2-3; V: TRBV7-2; size: NA; DNA: TGTGCCAGCAGCTTAGACCCAACCTCTAGCGGGGATAGCACAGATACGCAGTATTTT; CDR3: CASSLDPTSSGDSTDTQYF
D: TRBD1; J: TRBJ1-1; V: TRBV5-1; size: few; DNA: TGCGCCAGCCAAACAGGGGGCAGCGACACTGAAGCTTTCTTT; CDR3: CASQTGGSDTEAFF
D: TRBD1; J: TRBJ1-4; V: TRBV4-1; size: NA; DNA: TGCGCCAGCAGCCAAGCACAGGGGACAACTAATGAAAAACTGTTTTTT; CDR3: CASSQAQGTTNEKLFF
D: TRBD1; J: TRBJ2-3; V: TRBV6-5; size: once; DNA: TGTGCCAGCAGTGTCCAGGGGGCAAATACGCAGTATTTT; CDR3: CASSVQGANTQYF
D: NA; J: TRBJ1-5; V: TRBV7-2; size: NA; DNA: TGTGCCAGCAGCTTAGCCGCGAGAAATCAGCCCCAGCATTTT; CDR3: CASSLAARNQPQHF
D: NA; J: TRBJ1-4; V: TRBV20-1; size: NA; DNA: TGCAGTGCTAGAGTCGAGGAAAAACTGTTTTTT; CDR3: CSARVEEKLFF
D: NA; J: TRBJ1-2; V: TRBV11-2; size: once; DNA: TGTGCCAGCAGCTTAGCGGGGGGTAACTATGGCTACACCTTC; CDR3: CASSLAGGNYGYTF
D: NA; J: TRBJ2-3; V: TRBV28; size: NA; DNA: TGTGCCAGCAGTTCACGTACCGAGGCGACAGATACGCAGTATTTT; CDR3: CASSSRTEATDTQYF
D: TRBD1; J: TRBJ1-1; V: TRBV28; size: once; DNA: TGTGCCAGCAGGGGAACCGGGACAGGGTCCCCTGAAGCTTTCTTT; CDR3: CASRGTGTGSPEAFF
D: TRBD2; J: TRBJ2-7; V: TRBV7-2; size: once; DNA: TGTGCCAGCAGCTTAGGGCTTCTAGCGGGAGTGTCCGGCGAGCAGTACTTC; CDR3: CASSLGLLAGVSGEQYF
D: NA; J: TRBJ1-4; V: TRBV6-5; size: NA; DNA: TGTGCCAGCAGAAGAAGCGGGACTAATGAAAAACTGTTTTTT; CDR3: CASRRSGTNEKLFF
D: TRBD1; J: TRBJ2-7; V: TRBV29-1; size: once; DNA: TGCAGCGTTGAGGAGACAGGGGGCTACTCCTACGAGCAGTACTTC; CDR3: CSVEETGGYSYEQYF
D: TRBD1; J: TRBJ2-7; V: TRBV6-5; size: NA; DNA: TGTGCCAGCAGACGACAGGGGTGGGACTCCTACGAGCAGTACTTC; CDR3: CASRRQGWDSYEQYF
D: TRBD1; J: TRBJ1-2; V: TRBV6-6; size: NA; DNA: TGTGCCAGCAGTTTTTCCGGGACAGGGGGCCGGCTGGGCTACACCTTC; CDR3: CASSFSGTGGRLGYTF
D: NA; J: TRBJ2-5; V: TRBV7-2; size: NA; DNA: TGTGCCAGCAGCCCCCCGGGGACCCAGTACTTC; CDR3: CASSPPGTQYF
D: NA; J: TRBJ1-2; V: TRBV27; size: NA; DNA: TGTGCCAGCAGACCGAGGCAGAACTATGGCTACACCTTC; CDR3: CASRPRQNYGYTF
D: TRBD1; J: TRBJ2-2; V: TRBV2; size: NA; DNA: TGTGCCAGCAAATGGGACAGTACGTTTCCGGGGGAGCTGTTTTTT; CDR3: CASKWDSTFPGELFF
D: NA; J: TRBJ1-5; V: TRBV19; size: NA; DNA: TGTGCCAGTAGTATAGGCAGGGGCCAGCCCCAGCATTTT; CDR3: CASSIGRGQPQHF
D: TRBD2; J: TRBJ2-2; V: TRBV7-2; size: NA; DNA: TGTGCCAGCGGTCCGGGGGGAGCCGGGGAGCTGTTTTTT; CDR3: CASGPGGAGELFF
D: NA; J: TRBJ1-6; V: TRBV18; size: NA; DNA: TGTGCCAGCTCACCACCGGGGCTCAAAGCGGGGAATTCACCCCTCCACTTT; CDR3: CASSPPGLKAGNSPLHF
D: TRBD1; J: TRBJ1-2; V: TRBV19; size: few; DNA: TGTGCCAGTAGTTTGACAGGGACAAGCCATGGCTACACCTTC; CDR3: CASSLTGTSHGYTF
D: TRBD2; J: TRBJ2-3; V: TRBV6-5; size: NA; DNA: TGTGCCAGCAGTTACCAGCCGGGGGGAGGAGGAGATACGCAGTATTTT; CDR3: CASSYQPGGGGDTQYF
D: NA; J: TRBJ1-1; V: TRBV4-3; size: NA; DNA: TGCGCCAGCAGCCAAGATATCGGAGGTAGCACTGAAGCTTTCTTT; CDR3: CASSQDIGGSTEAFF
D: TRBD2; J: TRBJ2-3; V: TRBV15; size: NA; DNA: TGTGCCACCAGCAACCTAGCGGGGGCCCGCACAGATACGCAGTATTTT; CDR3: CATSNLAGARTDTQYF
D: TRBD1; J: TRBJ1-5; V: TRBV5-1; size: NA; DNA: TGCGCCAGCAGCCCGACAGGGGATAGCAATCAGCCCCAGCATTTT; CDR3: CASSPTGDSNQPQHF
D: TRBD1; J: TRBJ2-7; V: TRBV9; size: NA; DNA: TGTGCCAGCAGCGTAGATGTGGCGACAGGGCCCCACGAGCAGTACTTC; CDR3: CASSVDVATGPHEQYF
D: TRBD1; J: TRBJ2-5; V: TRBV7-2; size: NA; DNA: TGTGCCAGCAGCTCGCCGGACAGGGGGAAAGAGACCCAGTACTTC; CDR3: CASSSPDRGKETQYF
D: TRBD1; J: TRBJ2-7; V: TRBV7-2; size: NA; DNA: TGTGCCAGCAGTCCGAGAGGCGGGACAGGGGGCTACGAGCAGTACTTC; CDR3: CASSPRGGTGGYEQYF
D: NA; J: TRBJ2-7; V: TRBV30; size: NA; DNA: TGTGCCTGGAGCCCAGGTACCTTCGGCGAGCAGTACTTC; CDR3: CAWSPGTFGEQYF